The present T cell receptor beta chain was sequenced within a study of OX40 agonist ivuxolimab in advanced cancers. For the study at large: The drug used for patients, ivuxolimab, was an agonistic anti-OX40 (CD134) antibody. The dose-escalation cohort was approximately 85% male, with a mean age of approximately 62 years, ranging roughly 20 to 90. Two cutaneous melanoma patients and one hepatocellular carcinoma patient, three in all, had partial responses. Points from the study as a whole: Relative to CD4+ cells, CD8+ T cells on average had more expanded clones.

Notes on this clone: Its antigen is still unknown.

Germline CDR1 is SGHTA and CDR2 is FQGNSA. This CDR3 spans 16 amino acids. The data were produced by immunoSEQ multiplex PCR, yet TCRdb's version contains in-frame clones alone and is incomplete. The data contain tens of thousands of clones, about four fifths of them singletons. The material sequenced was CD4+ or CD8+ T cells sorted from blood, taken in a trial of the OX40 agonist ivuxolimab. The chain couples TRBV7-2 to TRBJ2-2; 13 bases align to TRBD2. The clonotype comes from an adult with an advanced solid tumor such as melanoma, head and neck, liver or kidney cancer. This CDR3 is CAAGTSGNVNTGELFF. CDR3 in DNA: TGTGCAGCGGGGACTAGCGGGAACGTGAACACCGGGGAGCTGTTTTTT.